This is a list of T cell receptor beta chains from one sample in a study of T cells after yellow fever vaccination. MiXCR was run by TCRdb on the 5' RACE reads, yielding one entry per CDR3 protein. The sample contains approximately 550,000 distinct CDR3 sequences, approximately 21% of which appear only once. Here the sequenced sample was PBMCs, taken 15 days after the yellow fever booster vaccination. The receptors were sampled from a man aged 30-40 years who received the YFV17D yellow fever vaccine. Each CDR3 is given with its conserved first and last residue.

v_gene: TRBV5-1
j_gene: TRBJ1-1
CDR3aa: CASSLQDGMNTEAFF

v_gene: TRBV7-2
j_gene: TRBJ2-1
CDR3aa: CASVQGSYNEQFF

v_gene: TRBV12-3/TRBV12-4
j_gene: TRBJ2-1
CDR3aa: CASSYRQGTLGYNEQFF

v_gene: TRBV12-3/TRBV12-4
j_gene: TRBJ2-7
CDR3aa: CASILGLDF

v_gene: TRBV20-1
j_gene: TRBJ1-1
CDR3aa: CSATNFSLGLKAFF

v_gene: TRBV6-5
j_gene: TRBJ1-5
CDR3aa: CASSGTVNQPQHF

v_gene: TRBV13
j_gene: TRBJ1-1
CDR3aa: CASSFLGESNTEAFF

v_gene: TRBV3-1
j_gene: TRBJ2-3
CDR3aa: CASSQGAPALRTDTQYF

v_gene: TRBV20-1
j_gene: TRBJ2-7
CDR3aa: CSAKLAGVYEQYF

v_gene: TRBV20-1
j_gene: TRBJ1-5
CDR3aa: CSASEENQPQHF

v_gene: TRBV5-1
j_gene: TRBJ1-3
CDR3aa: CASSFGQAASGNTIYF

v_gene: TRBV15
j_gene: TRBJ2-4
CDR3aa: CATSGLTLGKNIQYF

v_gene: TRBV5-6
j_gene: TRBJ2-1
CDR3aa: CASSLGPGASRIGNEQFF

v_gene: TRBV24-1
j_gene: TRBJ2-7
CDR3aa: CATSGTGLYEQYF

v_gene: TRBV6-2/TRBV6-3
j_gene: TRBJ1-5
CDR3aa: CASSYGVSNQPQHF

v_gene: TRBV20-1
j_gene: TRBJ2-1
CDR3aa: CSARGQREQFF

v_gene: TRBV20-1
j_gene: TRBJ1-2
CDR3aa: CSAIHGTYGYTF

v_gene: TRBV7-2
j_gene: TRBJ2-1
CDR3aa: CASRDNPGLGSEQFF

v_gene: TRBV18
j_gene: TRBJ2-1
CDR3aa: CASSPYGGNYNEQFF

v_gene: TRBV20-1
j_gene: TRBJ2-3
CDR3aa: CSAQRADTQYF

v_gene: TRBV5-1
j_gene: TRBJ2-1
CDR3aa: CASSSRITGGSYNEQFF

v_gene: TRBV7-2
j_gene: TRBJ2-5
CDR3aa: CASSPERARETQYF

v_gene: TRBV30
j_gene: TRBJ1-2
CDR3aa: CAWSVLEGYTF

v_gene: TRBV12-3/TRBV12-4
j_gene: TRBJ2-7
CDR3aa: CASSPTGIHPSEQYF

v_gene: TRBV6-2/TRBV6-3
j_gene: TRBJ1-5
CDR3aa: CASSWGQVVQPQHF

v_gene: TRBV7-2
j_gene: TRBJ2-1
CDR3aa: CASSLTSGIVYNEQFF

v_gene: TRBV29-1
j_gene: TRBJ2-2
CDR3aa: CSVDLAGAYTGELFF

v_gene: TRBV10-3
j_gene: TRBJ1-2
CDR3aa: CAISESDRGRATF

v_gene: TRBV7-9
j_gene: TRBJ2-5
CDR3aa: CASSSTGGRKTQYF

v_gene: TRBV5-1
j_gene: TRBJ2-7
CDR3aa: CASGTSASYEQYF

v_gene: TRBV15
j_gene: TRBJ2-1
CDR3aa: CATSRAPVAGDNEQFF

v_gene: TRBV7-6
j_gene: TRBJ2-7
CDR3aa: CASSGGVGSGDYEQYF

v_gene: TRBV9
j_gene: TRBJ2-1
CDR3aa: CASSVVWGAAYNEQFF

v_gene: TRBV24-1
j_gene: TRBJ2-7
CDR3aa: CATSAGNEQYF

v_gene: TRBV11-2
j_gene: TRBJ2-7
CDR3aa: CASSPAGHYEQYF

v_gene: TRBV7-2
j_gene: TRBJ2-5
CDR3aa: CASSLVRAGQETQYF

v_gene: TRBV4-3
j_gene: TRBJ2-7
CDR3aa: CASSLMAGRGYEQYF

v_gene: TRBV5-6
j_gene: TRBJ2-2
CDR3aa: CASRRTGQSFGTGELFF

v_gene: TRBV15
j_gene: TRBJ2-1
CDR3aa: CATSRDQGREQFF

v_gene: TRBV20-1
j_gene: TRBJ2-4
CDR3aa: CSVSRPGGKNIQYF

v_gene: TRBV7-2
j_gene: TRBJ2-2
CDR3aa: CASLGPNTGELFF

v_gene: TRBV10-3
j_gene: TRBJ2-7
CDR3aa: CAISPGTSGFSSYEQYF

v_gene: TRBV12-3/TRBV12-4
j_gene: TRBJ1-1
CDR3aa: CASKITTRATEAFF

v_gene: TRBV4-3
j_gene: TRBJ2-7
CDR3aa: CASSLSSGFGYEQYF

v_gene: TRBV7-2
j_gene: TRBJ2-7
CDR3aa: CASSSPGQGALYEQYF

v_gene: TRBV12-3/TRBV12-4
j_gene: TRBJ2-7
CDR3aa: CASSFATSGSYEQYF

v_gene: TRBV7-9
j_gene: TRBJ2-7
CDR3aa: CASILKGQGAYEQYF

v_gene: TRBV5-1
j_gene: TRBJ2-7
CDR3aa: CASSLVSSGSSYEQYF

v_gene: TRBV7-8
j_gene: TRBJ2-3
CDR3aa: CASRRKSWDGASTDTQYF

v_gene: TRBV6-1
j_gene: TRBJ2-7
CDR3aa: CASSVRDRFYEQYF